What follows are 15 T cell receptor beta chains derived from one specimen sequenced in a study of blood T cell repertoires in COVID-19. Here immunoSEQ multiplex PCR was the method, and the copy in TCRdb shows in-frame clones only, minus some. Counted here are about 140,000 clones, roughly 90% occurring once; the ten biggest clones make up over 2%. The sequenced material came from peripheral blood. The receptor source for this set is a human donor with COVID-19, enrolled during active disease. The donor label of this sample is uncertain.

This clone was seen a few times. The chain recombines TRBV19 with TRBJ1-1; D ambiguous. CDR1 is LNHDA, CDR2 SQIVND, per germline (reference sequence). The CDR3 covers 13 residues. Trimming shortened V by 3 bases and J by 8 bases, and 13 bases separated the two germline ends. CDR3 residues: CASSMNLGPEAFF. CDR3 in DNA: TGTGCCAGTAGTATGAATCTGGGCCCGGAAGCTTTCTTT.

The chain uses TRBV3-1 (or the pseudogene TRBV3-2) and TRBJ2-5; D perhaps matches TRBD1 (5 bases). The CDR3 sequence is 15 residues long. V lost 0 bases and J 5 bases, leaving 13 bases between the germline ends. From germline, CDR1 is LGHDT and CDR2 YNNKEL (reference sequence). CDR3 sequence: CASSQDGPGSETQYF. The CDR3 DNA is TGTGCCAGCAGCCAAGATGGGCCAGGGTCGGAGACCCAGTACTTC.

This chain links TRBV27 with TRBJ2-3; the match to TRBD1 covers 10 bases. Trimming took 2 bases from V and 4 from J; bases not matched to a gene: 6. Germline V gene lookup returns CDR1 MNHEY and CDR2 SMNVEV (reference sequence). This CDR3 has 16 residues. CDR3 bases: TGTGCCAGCAGTTTAACCCGGGACAGGGGACCAGATACGCAGTATTTT. Amino acid sequence: CASSLTRDRGPDTQYF.

The chain links TRBV27 to TRBJ2-1, with 11 positions matching TRBD1. Per the germline V gene, CDR1 is MNHEY and CDR2 is SMNVEV (reference sequence). This CDR3 has 15 residues. After removal of 7 bases from V and 7 bases from J, the junction contained 9 bases not matched to a gene. The CDR3 sequence is CASNSIGTGGNEQFF. The CDR3 DNA sequence: TGTGCCAGCAACAGTATCGGGACAGGGGGTAATGAGCAGTTCTTC.

The gene calls are TRBV6-2 or TRBV6-3 and TRBJ2-4; 12 positions agree with TRBD2. The CDR3 is 18 residues long. Germline V gives CDR1 MNHEY, CDR2 SVGEGT. Germline trimming cut 2 bases from V and 0 bases from J; bases unmatched to any gene: 5. The CDR3 loop reads CASSYVLAGGLAKNIQYF. As DNA, the CDR3 is TGTGCCAGCAGTTACGTGCTAGCGGGGGGGTTAGCCAAAAACATTCAGTACTTC.

The V and J genes are TRBV5-1 and TRBJ2-1; the match to TRBD2 covers 13 bases. V was pared by 0 bases and J by 10 bases, with 4 bases of the junction left unmatched. The length of the CDR3 is 15 residues. Looked up from germline, CDR1 is SGHRS and CDR2 is YFSETQ. The CDR3 nucleotides are TGCGCCAGCAGCTTGGGCACTAGCGGGGGGGCCGAGCAGTTCTTC. Its translation is CASSLGTSGGAEQFF.

Only a few counts were recorded for this clone. This chain uses TRBV2 with TRBJ1-2; D is possibly TRBD1 (6 bases). This CDR3 contains 14 residues. From germline, CDR1 is SNHLY and CDR2 FYNNEI. V was pared by 3 bases and J by 6 bases, with 14 bases between. In DNA, the CDR3 is TGTGCCAGCAGTGATAGCAGGGGAAGTGATGGCTACACCTTC. Amino acids: CASSDSRGSDGYTF.

The V call is TRBV7-3, the J call TRBJ2-1; TRBD2 aligns across 7 bases. The J segment lost 4 bases and the V segment lost 5 bases, leaving 2 bases of the junction unmatched. The germline CDR1 and CDR2 sequences are SGHTA and FQGTGA. This CDR3 spans 13 amino acids. CDR3 region: CASSRLAYNEQFF. The CDR3 coding sequence is TGTGCCAGCAGCCGACTAGCTTACAATGAGCAGTTCTTC.

This rearrangement joins TRBV19 to TRBJ2-3; unclear D gene. Deletions cut 3 bases from V and 1 base from J, with 17 bases between. CDR1 and CDR2 (germline): LNHDA, SQIVND (reference sequence). CDR3 length: 17 amino acids. The CDR3 DNA reads as TGTGCCAGTAGTATCCAAGGAATTAGCTTGGGCACAGATACGCAGTATTTT. Its protein product is CASSIQGISLGTDTQYF.

V usage is TRBV19 and J usage is TRBJ1-3; 8 bases are shared with TRBD1. Germline-derived CDR1 and CDR2 are LNHDA and SQIVND (reference sequence). Trimming removed 5 bases from V and 0 bases from J; junction bases left unmatched: 3. This CDR3 region has 15 residues. The CDR3 DNA is TGTGCCAGTAGTTCTACAGGGGGCTCTGGAAACACCATATATTTT. Protein sequence: CASSSTGGSGNTIYF.

This sequence joins TRBV28 and TRBJ1-6; TRBD1 is a possible D gene (5 bases). CDR3 size: 16 residues. The ends were cut back, 3 bases at V and 2 bases at J, with 11 bases in the middle. Germline CDR1 reads MDHEN; CDR2 reads SYDVKM. The CDR3 loop reads CASSFPRQTYNSPLHF. CDR3 nucleotides: TGTGCCAGCAGTTTCCCTCGACAGACCTATAATTCACCCCTCCACTTT. The full variable domain, in which reference TRBV28 and TRBJ1-6 provide the parts outside the CDR3, is DVKVTQSSRYLVKRTGEKVFLECVQDMDHENMFWYRQDPGLGLRLIYFSYDVKMKEKGDIPEGYSVSREKKERFSLILESASTNQTSMYLCASSFPRQTYNSPLHFGNGTRLTVT.

The chain joins TRBV10-3 to TRBJ1-1; TRBD1 might be the D (6 bases). Deletions cut 6 bases from V and 1 base from J, with 9 bases between. This CDR3 has 13 residues. Germline CDR1 and CDR2: ENHRY and SYGVKD. This chain's CDR3 is CAIRGGANTEAFF. CDR3 nucleotide sequence: TGTGCCATCAGAGGGGGTGCGAACACTGAAGCTTTCTTT.

This rearrangement joins TRBV11-3 to TRBJ2-7; 15 bases are a match to TRBD2. Per germline, CDR1 SGHNT and CDR2 YENEEA. V trimming: 3 bases; J trimming: 6 bases; junction bases outside the gene matches: 3. The CDR3 contains 15 residues. CDR3 amino acids: CASSFGLAGGGEQYF. CDR3 DNA: TGTGCCAGCAGCTTCGGACTAGCGGGAGGGGGCGAGCAGTACTTC.

This chain joins TRBV12-3 or TRBV12-4 and TRBJ1-4; D gene unclear. Between the trimmed V and J ends, which lost 0 bases and 8 bases, there was a span of 4 bases. There are 12 residues in the CDR3. This CDR3 is CASSLAREKLFF. The DNA for the CDR3 is TGTGCCAGCAGTTTAGCGCGAGAAAAACTGTTTTTT.

The V and J genes are TRBV9 and TRBJ2-2; D ambiguous. Germline V gene sequence: CDR1 SGDLS, CDR2 YYNGEE. There are 16 residues in the CDR3. The ends were cut back, 0 bases at V and 0 bases at J, with 9 bases in the middle. CDR3 nucleotide sequence: TGTGCCAGCAGCGTAGGAGGCGGTGCGAACACCGGGGAGCTGTTTTTT. This sequence encodes CASSVGGGANTGELFF.